These T cell receptor beta chains were read from a single sample in a study of blood T cells in healthy people across ages. TCRdb re-called the 5' RACE reads with MiXCR, one entry per CDR3 protein. The data contain about 1.6 million distinct CDR3 sequences, about 35% of them singletons. Sequenced sample: blood. The receptor set was obtained from a woman aged 25 to 39 in good health. Each CDR3 is given with its conserved first and last residue. The D gene is left open where the match is weak. Where a row states a size, it is once, few, many or the class of an expanded clone; other rows omit it.

CDR3: CAWGGQVVNTEAFF
DNA: TGTGCCTGGGGGGGTCAGGTAGTGAACACTGAAGCTTTCTTT
V: TRBV30
size: .
J: TRBJ1-1
D: .

CDR3: CASSLRTDEYGQYF
DNA: TGCGCCAGCAGCCTTAGGACAGACGAATACGGGCAGTACTTC
V: TRBV4-1
size: .
J: TRBJ2-7
D: .

CDR3: CASRGGGILNYGYTF
DNA: TGTGCCAGCAGGGGGGGAGGGATTCTTAACTATGGCTACACCTTC
V: TRBV21-1
size: .
J: TRBJ1-2
D: .

CDR3: CSAQPGGEETQYF
DNA: TGCAGTGCCCAGCCGGGGGGGGAAGAGACCCAGTACTTC
V: TRBV20-1
size: .
J: TRBJ2-5
D: TRBD2

CDR3: CASRAGGRGRTDTQYF
DNA: TGCGCCAGCCGGGCAGGGGGAAGGGGTAGAACAGATACGCAGTATTTT
V: TRBV4-1
size: .
J: TRBJ2-3
D: TRBD1

CDR3: CASTNPSGEAFF
DNA: TGTGCCAGCACCAATCCCTCCGGGGAAGCTTTCTTT
V: TRBV13
size: .
J: TRBJ1-1
D: .

CDR3: CSAYGTSAHVSFYEQFF
DNA: TGCAGTGCTTACGGAACTAGCGCCCATGTAAGCTTCTATGAGCAGTTCTTC
V: TRBV20-1
size: few
J: TRBJ2-1
D: TRBD2

CDR3: CAWSTRTDTQYF
DNA: TGTGCCTGGAGCACGAGGACAGATACGCAGTATTTT
V: TRBV30
size: few
J: TRBJ2-3
D: .

CDR3: CASSLGTGIAGYTF
DNA: TGTGCCAGCAGTCTCGGGACCGGTATTGCTGGCTACACCTTC
V: TRBV12-3/TRBV12-4
size: .
J: TRBJ1-2
D: .

CDR3: CASSPSRQADVYEQYF
DNA: TGCGCCAGCAGCCCGTCGCGGCAGGCAGACGTTTACGAGCAGTACTTC
V: TRBV5-1
size: .
J: TRBJ2-7
D: .

CDR3: CASSPTTIGLAGYNEQFF
DNA: TGTGCCAGCAGCCCAACGACCATTGGACTAGCGGGCTACAATGAGCAGTTCTTC
V: TRBV7-2
size: many
J: TRBJ2-1
D: TRBD2

CDR3: CASSPSGGEVTGELFF
DNA: TGTGCCAGCAGTCCGAGCGGGGGCGAAGTGACCGGGGAGCTGTTTTTT
V: TRBV27
size: once
J: TRBJ2-2
D: TRBD2

CDR3: CATSDAGSQGYTF
DNA: TGTGCCACCAGTGATGCCGGGAGCCAAGGCTACACCTTC
V: TRBV24-1
size: few
J: TRBJ1-2
D: .

CDR3: CSARATWTGSSYNEQYF
DNA: TGCAGCGCTAGAGCGACTTGGACAGGGAGCTCCTACAATGAGCAGTACTTC
V: TRBV20-1
size: few
J: TRBJ2-7
D: TRBD1

CDR3: CASRGRGGAETQYF
DNA: TGTGCCAGCAGGGGTAGGGGGGGAGCAGAGACCCAGTACTTC
V: TRBV2
size: few
J: TRBJ2-5
D: .

CDR3: CASSPKGVAAPTDTQYF
DNA: TGTGCCAGCAGCCCCAAAGGAGTGGCAGCACCCACAGATACGCAGTATTTT
V: TRBV3-1
size: .
J: TRBJ2-3
D: .

CDR3: CASSPPTPQLTQYF
DNA: TGTGCCAGCAGCCCCCCAACTCCTCAGCTGACCCAGTACTTC
V: TRBV12-3/TRBV12-4
size: few
J: TRBJ2-5
D: .

CDR3: CASHTPMREPTSTDTQYF
DNA: TGTGCCAGCCATACCCCCATGAGAGAGCCGACTAGCACAGATACGCAGTATTTT
V: TRBV28
size: .
J: TRBJ2-3
D: .

CDR3: CASSPPRPGSEPQHF
DNA: TGTGCCAGCAGTCCCCCGCGGCCTGGTTCTGAGCCCCAGCATTTT
V: TRBV28
size: .
J: TRBJ1-5
D: .

CDR3: CASSSSSGAYNEQFF
DNA: TGTGCCAGCAGCTCTTCTAGCGGTGCTTACAATGAGCAGTTCTTC
V: TRBV5-1
size: few
J: TRBJ2-1
D: TRBD2

CDR3: CASSQDPGTRSGYGYTF
DNA: TGTGCCAGCAGCCAAGACCCAGGGACGCGGAGTGGATATGGCTACACCTTC
V: TRBV3-1
size: .
J: TRBJ1-2
D: .

CDR3: CASSPYRVKETQYF
DNA: TGTGCCAGCAGTCCTTACAGGGTAAAAGAGACCCAGTACTTC
V: TRBV28
size: few
J: TRBJ2-5
D: .

CDR3: CASSAPVKETQYF
DNA: TGTGCCAGCAGCGCCCCCGTCAAAGAGACCCAGTACTTC
V: TRBV2
size: .
J: TRBJ2-5
D: .

CDR3: CASRSSWGADQPQHF
DNA: TGTGCCAGCAGATCCTCGTGGGGGGCTGATCAGCCCCAGCATTTT
V: TRBV6-1
size: .
J: TRBJ1-5
D: .

CDR3: CASSALAGVTDEQFF
DNA: TGTGCCAGCAGCGCACTAGCGGGGGTCACTGATGAGCAGTTCTTC
V: TRBV27
size: few
J: TRBJ2-1
D: TRBD2

CDR3: CASRETGYNQPQHF
DNA: TGTGCCAGCAGGGAGACAGGGTACAATCAGCCCCAGCATTTT
V: TRBV6-6
size: .
J: TRBJ1-5
D: TRBD1

CDR3: CAWNSVSSYNEQFF
DNA: TGTGCCTGGAATAGCGTTAGCTCCTACAATGAGCAGTTCTTC
V: TRBV30
size: .
J: TRBJ2-1
D: .

CDR3: CASSGGTGRVADTQYF
DNA: TGTGCCAGTAGTGGGGGGACAGGGAGGGTCGCAGATACGCAGTATTTT
V: TRBV19
size: .
J: TRBJ2-3
D: TRBD1

CDR3: CSAREGGINAYNEQFF
DNA: TGCAGTGCTAGAGAGGGCGGGATCAACGCCTACAATGAGCAGTTCTTC
V: TRBV20-1
size: few
J: TRBJ2-1
D: .

CDR3: CSASRALDTQYF
DNA: TGCAGTGCTAGTCGGGCGTTAGATACGCAGTATTTT
V: TRBV20-1
size: few
J: TRBJ2-3
D: .

CDR3: CASSLGAHNEQFF
DNA: TGTGCCAGCAGCCTCGGCGCCCACAATGAGCAGTTCTTC
V: TRBV9
size: .
J: TRBJ2-1
D: .

CDR3: CASSATAGTRWGETQYF
DNA: TGTGCCAGCAGCGCGACCGCCGGGACACGTTGGGGAGAGACCCAGTACTTC
V: TRBV9
size: once
J: TRBJ2-5
D: .

CDR3: CASSTGFGYEQYF
DNA: TGTGCCAGCAGTACAGGGTTTGGTTACGAGCAGTACTTC
V: TRBV6-6
size: few
J: TRBJ2-7
D: .

CDR3: CAISGASGVAGEQFF
DNA: TGTGCCATCTCTGGGGCCAGCGGGGTCGCGGGTGAGCAGTTCTTC
V: TRBV10-3
size: few
J: TRBJ2-1
D: TRBD2

CDR3: CASSLGSPPAGTQYF
DNA: TGTGCCAGCAGCTTAGGTAGTCCGCCCGCGGGGACGCAGTATTTT
V: TRBV7-2
size: many
J: TRBJ2-3
D: .

CDR3: CASSPKDEDTQYF
DNA: TGTGCCAGCAGCCCTAAAGACGAGGATACGCAGTATTTT
V: TRBV11-1
size: .
J: TRBJ2-3
D: .

CDR3: CASSLGAATLDTQYF
DNA: TGTGCCAGCAGTCTAGGGGCGGCGACCCTAGATACGCAGTATTTT
V: TRBV11-2
size: .
J: TRBJ2-3
D: .

CDR3: CASSSTSLETQYF
DNA: TGCGCCAGCAGCTCGACTAGTTTGGAGACCCAGTACTTC
V: TRBV5-1
size: few
J: TRBJ2-5
D: .

CDR3: CASSGVRALPDTQYF
DNA: TGTGCCAGCAGTGGGGTGAGGGCCCTCCCAGATACGCAGTATTTT
V: TRBV2
size: .
J: TRBJ2-3
D: .

CDR3: CASLESGLAGDRVTQYF
DNA: TGTGCCAGCCTGGAGTCGGGACTAGCGGGGGACCGGGTGACCCAGTACTTC
V: TRBV6-1
size: many
J: TRBJ2-5
D: TRBD2

CDR3: CASSLWTSGATIEQFF
DNA: TGTGCCAGCAGTTTATGGACTAGCGGGGCTACAATTGAGCAGTTCTTC
V: TRBV27
size: once
J: TRBJ2-1
D: TRBD2

CDR3: CASSLLRDLIYNEQFF
DNA: TGTGCCAGCAGTCTCCTCCGGGACCTAATCTACAATGAGCAGTTCTTC
V: TRBV27
size: .
J: TRBJ2-1
D: .

CDR3: CASSGGLWGRTGPTQYF
DNA: TGTGCCAGCAGTGGGGGGCTTTGGGGACGAACCGGACCCACGCAGTATTTT
V: TRBV6-1
size: few
J: TRBJ2-3
D: .

CDR3: CAYLRTGDSEAFF
DNA: TGTGCCTACCTTCGGACAGGGGACAGTGAAGCTTTCTTT
V: TRBV30
size: .
J: TRBJ1-1
D: TRBD1

CDR3: CASSLIPGAGEQYF
DNA: TGTGCCAGCAGCTTAATACCGGGGGCGGGAGAGCAGTACTTC
V: TRBV7-3
size: once
J: TRBJ2-7
D: .

CDR3: CSARSSGRAWKETQYF
DNA: TGCAGTGCTAGGTCCAGCGGGAGGGCCTGGAAAGAGACCCAGTACTTC
V: TRBV20-1
size: many
J: TRBJ2-5
D: TRBD2

CDR3: CASSVQGAPHNEQFF
DNA: TGCGCCAGCAGCGTACAGGGGGCCCCCCACAATGAGCAGTTCTTC
V: TRBV5-1
size: few
J: TRBJ2-1
D: TRBD1

CDR3: CASSLKRTAQETQYF
DNA: TGTGCCAGCAGCTTGAAGAGGACAGCCCAAGAGACCCAGTACTTC
V: TRBV5-6
size: .
J: TRBJ2-5
D: .

CDR3: CASSLTGARGRDNEQFF
DNA: TGTGCCAGCAGCTTAACGGGAGCAAGGGGCAGGGACAATGAGCAGTTCTTC
V: TRBV7-3
size: .
J: TRBJ2-1
D: .

CDR3: CASSEPMILAGGLHEQFF
DNA: TGTGCCAGCAGTGAGCCAATGATACTAGCGGGAGGGTTGCATGAGCAGTTCTTC
V: TRBV6-1
size: .
J: TRBJ2-1
D: TRBD2

CDR3: CASSHGQQGVYEQYF
DNA: TGCGCCAGCAGCCACGGTCAGCAGGGGGTCTACGAGCAGTACTTC
V: TRBV4-1
size: many
J: TRBJ2-7
D: TRBD1

CDR3: CASSPGLEGLEQYF
DNA: TGTGCCAGCAGTCCCGGACTAGAGGGGTTGGAGCAGTACTTC
V: TRBV27
size: .
J: TRBJ2-7
D: TRBD2

CDR3: CASSLPRTSGGSPLGEQFF
DNA: TGCGCCAGCAGTCTCCCACGGACTAGCGGGGGGTCCCCGCTGGGTGAGCAGTTCTTC
V: TRBV5-1
size: few
J: TRBJ2-1
D: TRBD2

CDR3: CASSPRTGESDEQFF
DNA: TGCGCCAGCAGTCCCCGGACAGGGGAGAGCGATGAGCAGTTCTTC
V: TRBV10-1
size: .
J: TRBJ2-1
D: TRBD1

CDR3: CASSWGTGTNTDTQYF
DNA: TGTGCCAGCAGCTGGGGGACAGGGACTAACACAGATACGCAGTATTTT
V: TRBV7-2
size: few
J: TRBJ2-3
D: TRBD1

CDR3: CSASREKNEQYF
DNA: TGCAGTGCCAGCAGGGAGAAAAACGAGCAGTACTTC
V: TRBV20-1
size: once
J: TRBJ2-7
D: .

CDR3: CSARDGRAHNEQFF
DNA: TGCAGTGCTAGAGATGGGAGGGCCCACAATGAGCAGTTCTTC
V: TRBV20-1
size: .
J: TRBJ2-1
D: TRBD2

CDR3: CASSLAVTGVGETQYF
DNA: TGTGCCAGCAGCTTGGCAGTGACAGGGGTTGGAGAGACCCAGTACTTC
V: TRBV5-6
size: few
J: TRBJ2-5
D: TRBD1

CDR3: CASSIAGSYNEQFF
DNA: TGTGCCAGCTCTATAGCGGGATCCTACAATGAGCAGTTCTTC
V: TRBV6-1
size: many
J: TRBJ2-1
D: TRBD2